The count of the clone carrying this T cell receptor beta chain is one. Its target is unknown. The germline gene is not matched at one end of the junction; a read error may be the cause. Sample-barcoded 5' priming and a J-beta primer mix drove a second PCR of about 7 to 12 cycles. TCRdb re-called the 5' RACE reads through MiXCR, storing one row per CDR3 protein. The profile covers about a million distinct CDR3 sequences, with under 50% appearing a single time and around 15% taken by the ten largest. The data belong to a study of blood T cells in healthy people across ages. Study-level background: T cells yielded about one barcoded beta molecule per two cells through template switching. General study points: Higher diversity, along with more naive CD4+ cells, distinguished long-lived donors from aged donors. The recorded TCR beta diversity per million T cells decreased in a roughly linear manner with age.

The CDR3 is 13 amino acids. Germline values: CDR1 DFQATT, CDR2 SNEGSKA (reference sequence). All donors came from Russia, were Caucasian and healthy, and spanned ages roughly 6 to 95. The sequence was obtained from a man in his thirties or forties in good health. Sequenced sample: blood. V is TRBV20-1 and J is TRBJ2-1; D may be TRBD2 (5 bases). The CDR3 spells CSAWESSYKEQFF. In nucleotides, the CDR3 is TGCAGTGCTTGGGAGAGCTCCTACAAGGAGCAGTTCTTC.